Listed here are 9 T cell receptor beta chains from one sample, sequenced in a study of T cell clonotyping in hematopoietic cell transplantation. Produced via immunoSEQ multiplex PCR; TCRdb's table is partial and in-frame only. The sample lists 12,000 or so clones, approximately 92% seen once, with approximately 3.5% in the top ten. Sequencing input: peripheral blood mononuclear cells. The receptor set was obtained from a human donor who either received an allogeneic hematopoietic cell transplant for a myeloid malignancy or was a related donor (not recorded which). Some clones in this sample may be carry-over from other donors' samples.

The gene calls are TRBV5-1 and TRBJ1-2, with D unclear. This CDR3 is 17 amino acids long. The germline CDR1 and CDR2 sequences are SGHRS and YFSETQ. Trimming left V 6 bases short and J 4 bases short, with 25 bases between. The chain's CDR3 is CASTKPQRNPTSYGYTF. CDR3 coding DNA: TGCGCCAGCACCAAACCCCAAAGGAATCCCACATCCTATGGCTACACCTTC. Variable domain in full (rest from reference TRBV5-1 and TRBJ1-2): KAGVTQTPRYLIKTRGQQVTLSCSPISGHRSVSWYQQTPGQGLQFLFEYFSETQRNKGNFPGRFSGRQFSNSRSEMNVSTLELGDSALYLCASTKPQRNPTSYGYTFGSGTRLTVV.

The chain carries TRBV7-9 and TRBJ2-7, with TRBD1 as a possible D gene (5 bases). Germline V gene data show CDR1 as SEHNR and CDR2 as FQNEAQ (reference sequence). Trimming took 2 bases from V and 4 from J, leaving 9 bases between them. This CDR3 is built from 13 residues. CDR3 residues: CASSLSQGYEQYF. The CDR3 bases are TGTGCCAGCAGCTTATCCCAGGGTTACGAGCAGTACTTC. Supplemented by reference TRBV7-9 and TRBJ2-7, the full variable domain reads DTGVSQNPRHKITKRGQNVTFRCDPISEHNRLYWYRQTLGQGPEFLTYFQNEAQLEKSRLLSDRFSAERPKGSFSTLEIQRTEQGDSAMYLCASSLSQGYEQYFGPGTRLTVT.

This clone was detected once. CDR3 amino acids: CASSQDRSGSPYEQYF. The CDR3 DNA is TGCGCCAGCAGCCAAGATCGATCGGGGTCGCCCTACGAGCAGTACTTC. The chain couples TRBV4-1 to TRBJ2-7, with D possibly matching TRBD2 (5 bases). Germline CDR1 MGHRA, CDR2 YSYEKL. CDR3 length: 16 residues. V shed 0 bases and J shed 2 bases, with 14 bases lying between them.

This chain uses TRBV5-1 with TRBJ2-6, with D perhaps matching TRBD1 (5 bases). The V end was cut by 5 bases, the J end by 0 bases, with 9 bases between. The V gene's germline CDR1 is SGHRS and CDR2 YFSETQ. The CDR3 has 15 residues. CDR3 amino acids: CASRFQGSGANVLTF. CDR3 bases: TGCGCCAGCAGATTCCAGGGCTCTGGGGCCAACGTCCTGACTTTC.

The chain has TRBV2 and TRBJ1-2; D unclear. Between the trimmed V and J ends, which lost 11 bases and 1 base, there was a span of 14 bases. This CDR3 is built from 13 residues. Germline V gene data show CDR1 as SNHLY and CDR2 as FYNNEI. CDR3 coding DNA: TGTGCCGGTCTACGGAGGGATAACTATGGCTACACCTTC. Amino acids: CAGLRRDNYGYTF.

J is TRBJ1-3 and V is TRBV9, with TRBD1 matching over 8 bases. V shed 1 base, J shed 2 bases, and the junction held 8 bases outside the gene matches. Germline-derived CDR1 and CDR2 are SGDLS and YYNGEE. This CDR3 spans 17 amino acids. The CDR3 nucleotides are TGTGCCAGCAGCGTATTTTTGGAGACAGGGGCTGGAAACACCATATATTTT. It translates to CASSVFLETGAGNTIYF.

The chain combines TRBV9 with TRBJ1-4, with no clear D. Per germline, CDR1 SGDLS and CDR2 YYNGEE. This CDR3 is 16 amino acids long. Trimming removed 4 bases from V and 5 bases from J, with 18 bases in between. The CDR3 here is CASSPSLQQMNEKLFF. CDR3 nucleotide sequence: TGTGCCAGCAGCCCCAGCTTACAACAGATGAATGAAAAACTGTTTTTT.

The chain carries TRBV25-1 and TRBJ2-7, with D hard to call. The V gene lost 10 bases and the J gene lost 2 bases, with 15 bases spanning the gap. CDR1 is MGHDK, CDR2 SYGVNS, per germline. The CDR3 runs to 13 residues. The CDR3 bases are TGTGCCATCCAGATCCCAGGCACCTACGAGCAGTACTTC. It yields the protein CAIQIPGTYEQYF.

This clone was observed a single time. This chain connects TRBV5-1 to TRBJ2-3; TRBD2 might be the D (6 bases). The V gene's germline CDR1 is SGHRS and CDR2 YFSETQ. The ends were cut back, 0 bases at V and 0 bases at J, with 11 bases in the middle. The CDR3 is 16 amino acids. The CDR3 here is CASSLVAGSSTDTQYF. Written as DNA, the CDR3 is TGCGCCAGCAGCTTGGTGGCGGGGAGTAGCACAGATACGCAGTATTTT.